This T cell receptor beta chain was sequenced in a study of cytomegalovirus exposure and HLA in healthy donors. Study summary: Earlier, 150 million to 200 million T cells were analyzed, and some 120 million unique TCR beta sequences were found among them. An early data release held some 85 million unique TCRs from HLA-typed donors.

The PCR ran on 60 Vbeta and 13 Jbeta primers. Sequencing was performed with immunoSEQ multiplex PCR; in TCRdb, only in-frame clones are kept and a portion is missing. The sample consists of about 35,000 clones, 80% of them appearing once. The donors comprised healthy bone marrow donors. CDR1 is MNHEY and CDR2 is SVGAGI in the germline V gene. V was pared by 6 bases and J by 3 bases, with 9 bases of the junction left unmatched. This CDR3 has 15 residues. This chain uses TRBV6-5 with TRBJ1-2; 8 bases line up with TRBD1. Sequencing was done on a sample of PBMCs. This sequence was found in a male donor in good health and CMV-seronegative. CDR3 sequence (DNA): TGTGCCAGCAGCCGAGACAGGGGTCGCGACTATGGCTACACCTTC. Amino acids: CASSRDRGRDYGYTF.